This TCR beta chain was captured in a study of blood T cell repertoires in COVID-19. This CDR3 region has 13 residues. Trimming left V 7 bases short and J 10 bases short, with 14 bases between. Germline V gene lookup returns CDR1 WSHSY and CDR2 SAAADI. Clones were read by immunoSEQ multiplex PCR, and TCRdb kept only the in-frame ones, dropping some. The top ten clones hold about 4.6% of a sample with around 290,000 clones, 75% to 90% of them seen once. Sample: peripheral blood. The gene calls are TRBV10-2 and TRBJ1-6; no firm D call. The receptor's source is a man aged 40-55 years with acute or convalescent COVID-19. The CDR3 loop is CASNRGGSSPLHF. In DNA form, the CDR3 reads TGCGCCAGCAACCGAGGAGGGAGCTCACCCCTCCACTTT.